This TCR beta chain comes out of a study of blood T cell repertoires in COVID-19. Authors' methods: Nucleated cell number was recorded as an estimate derived from reference gene primer amplification. Produced via immunoSEQ multiplex PCR; TCRdb's table is partial and in-frame only. That table furnishes V, J and clone size, whereas the DNA furnished D and trimming. The sample contains some 70,000 clones, more than 80% of which appear only once. The Seattle patients joined while their infection was active and were tracked longitudinally afterward. Germline V lookup: CDR1 SGHRS, CDR2 YFSETQ. The CDR3 spans 15 residues. V lost 4 bases and J 1 base, leaving 14 bases between the germline ends.

The sequencing sample was made of peripheral blood. This receptor was identified in a man between 45 and 60 years old with COVID-19, enrolled during active disease. J is TRBJ1-2 and V is TRBV5-1, with D possibly matching TRBD1 (6 bases). CDR3: CASSPTGQHNYGYTF. The CDR3 DNA reads as TGCGCCAGCAGCCCAACGGGACAACATAACTATGGCTACACCTTC.